This T cell receptor beta chain was found in a study of molecular identifiers for immune sequencing clone quantification. The germline V gene encodes CDR1 KGHDR and CDR2 SFDVKD. With 8 bases clipped from V and 1 base from J, the junction kept 7 bases outside the gene matches. The CDR3 extends over 16 amino acids. MiXCR was run by TCRdb on the PCR reads, yielding one entry per CDR3 protein. The repertoire consists of 300,000 to 400,000 distinct CDR3 sequences, with about a fifth occurring once and the leading ten covering 0.7% to 0.9%. The chain recombines TRBV24-1 with TRBJ2-2, with 9 bases that match TRBD1. The TCR sequence derives from a human donor in good health. Some libraries in this study had Jurkat cell RNA spiked in. Material: naive CD8+ T cells from blood, with Jurkat cell RNA spiked in. Subset denoted: FACS-sorted CD8+CD4-CCR7+CD45RA+ naive T cells. The DNA of the CDR3 is TGTGCCACCATTCATCCGGGACAGGGGAACACCGGGGAGCTGTTTTTT. It specifies CATIHPGQGNTGELFF.